This TCR beta chain was documented in a study of vaccination effects on CD4 cells after COVID-19. CD4+ T cell isolation took place after 10 days of culture. In this sample, this clone turned up once. Antigen: not known. Sequence at one end of the junction differs from germline and may be a read error. Other nucleotide sequences from this sample produce the same CDR3. Germline lookup yields CDR1 MGHRA and CDR2 YSYEKL. The CDR3 loop spans 15 amino acids. Sequencing was performed with immunoSEQ multiplex PCR; in TCRdb, only in-frame clones are kept and a portion is missing. Here the sample spans about 74,000 clones, more than 70% being singletons.

Specimen: CD4+ T cells from PBMCs cultured without peptide, collected before COVID-19 vaccination. V and J are TRBV4-1 and TRBJ2-5, with a possible D match to TRBD2 (5 bases). This TCR came from a human donor who received a COVID-19 vaccine. The CDR3 DNA follows: TGTGCCAGCAGCCAACCGGGAACGGTCCAAGAGACCCAGTACTTC. This encodes CASSQPGTVQETQYF.